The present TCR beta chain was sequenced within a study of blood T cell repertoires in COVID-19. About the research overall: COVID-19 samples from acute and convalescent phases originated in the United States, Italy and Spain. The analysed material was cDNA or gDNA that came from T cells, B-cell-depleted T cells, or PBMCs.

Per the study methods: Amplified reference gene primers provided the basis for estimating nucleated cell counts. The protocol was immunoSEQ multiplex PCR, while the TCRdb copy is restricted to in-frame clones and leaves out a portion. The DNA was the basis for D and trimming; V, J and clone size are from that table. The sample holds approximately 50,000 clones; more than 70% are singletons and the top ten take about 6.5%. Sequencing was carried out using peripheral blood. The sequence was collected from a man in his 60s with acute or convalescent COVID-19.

The CDR3: CASSYQATGELFF. In DNA, the CDR3 is TGTGCCAGCAGTTACCAGGCGACCGGGGAGCTGTTTTTT. The chain combines TRBV6-5 with TRBJ2-2, with unresolved D. CDR3 length: 13 amino acids. V lost 2 bases and J 5 bases, leaving 6 bases between the germline ends. Germline CDR1 is MNHEY and CDR2 is SVGAGI.